Each of the 28 T cell receptor beta chains below was sequenced from the same sample in a study of shared clonotypes between healthy human individuals. Sequenced by immunoSEQ multiplex PCR; TCRdb stores in-frame clones only, minus some. The table shows about 1.5 million clones, with 96% occurring only once. Sequenced material: naive CD4+ T cells sorted from blood. Subset noted: CD45RA+ positively selected. The receptors stem from a man aged 25-45 years in good health.

The genes are TRBV18 and TRBJ1-3; D gene ambiguous. V was trimmed by 6 bases and J by 2 bases, leaving 14 bases between them. Per germline, CDR1 KGHSH and CDR2 LQKENI. This CDR3 is 15 amino acids long. The CDR3 bases are TGTGCCAGCTCCCTCAACGGCCTTCCTGGAAACACCATATATTTT. Amino acid sequence: CASSLNGLPGNTIYF.

The chain has TRBV4-2 and TRBJ2-5, with TRBD2 as a possible D gene (6 bases). The length of the CDR3 is 14 residues. Germline V gives CDR1 LGHNA, CDR2 YNFKEQ. The germline V and J ends were trimmed by 1 base and 3 bases, with 9 bases remaining between them. The CDR3 DNA sequence: TGTGCCAGCAGCCAAGGACTAGACGAAGAGACCCAGTACTTC. It is translated as CASSQGLDEETQYF.

The chain joins TRBV30 to TRBJ1-3, with D possibly matching TRBD1 (5 bases). V shed 5 bases and J shed 2 bases, with 22 bases lying between them. Per germline, CDR1 GTSNPN and CDR2 SVGIG (reference sequence). The CDR3 length is 17 residues. This CDR3 reads CAWGDWGQKVTGNTIYF. In nucleotides, the CDR3 is TGTGCCTGGGGCGACTGGGGCCAGAAGGTCACTGGAAACACCATATATTTT.

This chain uses TRBV7-6 with TRBJ1-5; D remains ambiguous. Deletions cut 5 bases from V and 6 bases from J, with 11 bases between. CDR1 is SGHVS and CDR2 is FNYEAQ in the germline V gene. The CDR3 runs 13 residues. Here the CDR3 DNA reads TGTGCCAGCAGCCCGCGCCGCGGTCAGCCCCAGCATTTT. Translated, it gives CASSPRRGQPQHF. Filled out from reference TRBV7-6 and TRBJ1-5, the complete variable domain reads GAGVSQSPRYKVTKRGQDVALRCDPISGHVSLYWYRQALGQGPEFLTYFNYEAQQDKSGLPNDRFSAERPEGSISTLTIQRTEQRDSAMYRCASSPRRGQPQHFGDGTRLSIL.

This sequence joins TRBV29-1 and TRBJ2-5; the match to TRBD2 covers 15 bases. Germline V lookup: CDR1 SQVTM, CDR2 ANQGSEA. Germline trimming cut 6 bases from V and 4 bases from J; bases unmatched to any gene: 3. CDR3 size: 14 residues. CDR3 DNA sequence: TGCAGCGTCGGACTAGCGGGAGGGAGAGAGACCCAGTACTTC. It is translated as CSVGLAGGRETQYF.

The rearrangement uses TRBV7-2 and TRBJ1-4; unclear D gene. V gave up 6 bases and J gave up 6 bases, with 8 bases separating them. The CDR3 is made up of 12 amino acids. The germline V gene has CDR1 SGHTA and CDR2 FQGNSA. The CDR3 sequence: CASSSRHEKLFF. The DNA of the CDR3 is TGTGCCAGCAGTTCCCGACATGAAAAACTGTTTTTT.

V usage is TRBV28 and J usage is TRBJ2-3, with a tentative D call TRBD2 (5 bases). The CDR3 spans 16 residues. V shed 5 bases and J shed 6 bases, with 21 bases lying between them. Germline CDR1 is MDHEN and CDR2 is SYDVKM. CDR3 loop: CASSKAGGRSVDTQYF. The DNA of the CDR3 is TGTGCCAGCAGTAAGGCAGGTGGGAGATCAGTGGATACGCAGTATTTT. The complete variable domain, with remaining parts taken from reference TRBV28 and TRBJ2-3, reads DVKVTQSSRYLVKRTGEKVFLECVQDMDHENMFWYRQDPGLGLRLIYFSYDVKMKEKGDIPEGYSVSREKKERFSLILESASTNQTSMYLCASSKAGGRSVDTQYFGPGTRLTVL.

The genes are TRBV5-5 and TRBJ1-5; TRBD1 might be the D (6 bases). CDR3 length: 13 amino acids. Germline-derived CDR1 and CDR2 are SGHKS and YYEKEE (reference sequence). Trimming cost V 3 bases and J 4 bases, with 8 bases left between them. DNA for the CDR3: TGTGCCAGCAGCTGGACAGTTAATCAGCCCCAGCATTTT. This codes for CASSWTVNQPQHF.

The rearrangement uses TRBV11-3 and TRBJ2-1; D possibly corresponds to TRBD2 (5 bases). The CDR3 length is 14 residues. From germline, CDR1 is SGHNT and CDR2 YENEEA. V lost 0 bases to trimming and J lost 10 bases, with 13 bases between them. The CDR3 region is CASSLDRWGVEQFF. CDR3 sequence (DNA): TGTGCCAGCAGCTTAGATAGATGGGGAGTCGAGCAGTTCTTC.

Concerning this clone itself: This sample includes further DNA sequences coding for the same CDR3. The rearrangement joins TRBV5-4 to TRBJ2-5; the D is unclear. The CDR3 extends over 12 amino acids. V dropped 4 bases and J dropped 3 bases, with 7 bases sitting between them. Germline assignment: CDR1 SGHNT and CDR2 YYREEE (reference sequence). CDR3 DNA sequence: TGTGCCAGCAGCCTCTGGGAAGAGACCCAGTACTTC. Its protein product is CASSLWEETQYF.

The chain has TRBV10-3 and TRBJ2-1; 9 positions agree with TRBD2. Losses at the gene ends were 0 bases for V and 0 bases for J; bases not matched to a gene: 9. Germline V gene data show CDR1 as ENHRY and CDR2 as SYGVKD. CDR3 length: 19 amino acids. The CDR3 DNA follows: TGTGCCATCAGTGAGTCGCCGATCCTTAGCGGGAGCTCCTACAATGAGCAGTTCTTC. Its protein is CAISESPILSGSSYNEQFF.

This rearrangement joins TRBV10-3 to TRBJ2-2; TRBD1 matches 7 bases. Per germline, CDR1 ENHRY and CDR2 SYGVKD. This CDR3 spans 16 amino acids. The V gene end was trimmed by 2 bases and the J gene end by 3 bases; junction bases not matched to a gene: 6. Here the CDR3 reads CAISELNRGDTGELFF. DNA of the CDR3: TGTGCCATCAGTGAGCTGAACAGGGGCGACACCGGGGAGCTGTTTTTT.

The rearrangement joins TRBV28 to TRBJ1-5, with D maybe TRBD1 (6 bases). Germline CDR1 and CDR2: MDHEN and SYDVKM. Trimming took 5 bases from V and 10 from J, leaving 21 bases between them. This CDR3 contains 15 residues. In DNA, the CDR3 is TGTGCCAGCAGTCTATATCGGGCAGGGGCCTCTCCCCAGCATTTT. This sequence encodes CASSLYRAGASPQHF.

The rearrangement links TRBV11-2 to TRBJ2-7, with TRBD1 matching 10 bases. The CDR3 contains 14 residues. V shed 5 bases and J 4 bases; nucleotides not matched to a gene: 5. Germline V CDR1 and CDR2: SGHAT, FQNNGV. The CDR3 loop is CASSRDRGFYEQYF. DNA for the CDR3: TGTGCCAGCAGCCGGGACAGGGGTTTTTACGAGCAGTACTTC.

This clone was seen only once. V and J are TRBV9 and TRBJ1-5; D is undetermined. Trimming took off 3 bases at V and 8 bases at J, with 6 bases between the two ends. Per germline, CDR1 SGDLS and CDR2 YYNGEE. This CDR3 has 11 residues. The CDR3 reads CASSGVEPQHF. The CDR3 bases are TGTGCCAGCAGCGGAGTAGAGCCCCAGCATTTT.

V is TRBV6-1 and J is TRBJ2-7, with D possibly matching TRBD1 (5 bases). Germline CDR1 and CDR2: MNHNS and SASEGT. This CDR3 spans 18 amino acids. V lost 4 bases, J lost 2 bases, and 24 bases lay in between. CDR3 amino acids: CASSVKGLAGLIPYEQYF. The DNA for the CDR3 is TGTGCCAGCAGTGTAAAGGGGTTGGCAGGGTTAATCCCCTACGAGCAGTACTTC.

The chain is built from TRBV15 and TRBJ2-6; 7 bases are a match to TRBD2. CDR3 size: 18 residues. V lost 2 bases, J lost 3 bases, and 10 bases stayed unmatched. The germline V gene has CDR1 LNHNV and CDR2 YYDKDF (reference sequence). CDR3 residues: CATSRLAGEGFGANVLTF. The CDR3 DNA follows: TGTGCCACCAGCAGATTGGCGGGAGAGGGGTTTGGGGCCAACGTCCTGACTTTC. The variable domain in full, completed from reference TRBV15 and TRBJ2-6, reads DAMVIQNPRYQVTQFGKPVTLSCSQTLNHNVMYWYQQKSSQAPKLLFHYYDKDFNNEADTPDNFQSRRPNTSFCFLDIRSPGLGDTAMYLCATSRLAGEGFGANVLTFGAGSRLTVL.

This clone occurred once. This chain joins TRBV30 and TRBJ1-2; 9 nucleotides match TRBD1. V was pared by 7 bases and J by 6 bases, with 9 bases of the junction left unmatched. The CDR3 covers 13 residues. Germline CDR1 reads GTSNPN; CDR2 reads SVGIG (reference sequence). Here the CDR3 reads CALGDRASDGYTF. In nucleotides, the CDR3 is TGTGCCTTAGGGGACAGGGCTTCGGATGGCTACACCTTC.

The chain joins TRBV5-5 to TRBJ2-7; perhaps TRBD2 as D (6 bases). This CDR3 spans 16 amino acids. Trimming took off 2 bases at V and 3 bases at J, with 18 bases between the two ends. Germline V gives CDR1 SGHKS, CDR2 YYEKEE (reference sequence). CDR3 DNA sequence: TGTGCCAGCAGCTTCCCACCTGGACGGGGGAACTACGAGCAGTACTTC. This sequence encodes CASSFPPGRGNYEQYF. The complete variable domain, with remaining parts taken from reference TRBV5-5 and TRBJ2-7, reads DAGVTQSPTHLIKTRGQQVTLRCSPISGHKSVSWYQQVLGQGPQFIFQYYEKEERGRGNFPDRFSARQFPNYSSELNVNALLLGDSALYLCASSFPPGRGNYEQYFGPGTRLTVT.

The CDR3 sequence: CASSKSFPTGELFF. CDR3 coding DNA: TGTGCCAGCAGCAAATCGTTTCCTACCGGGGAGCTGTTTTTT. The gene calls are TRBV21-1 and TRBJ2-2; the table's D call, TRBD2, was not checked against the DNA. TRBV21-1 is flagged as a pseudogene. The CDR3 is made up of 14 amino acids.

The rearrangement links TRBV7-9 to TRBJ2-7; 9 bases are a match to TRBD2. There are 16 residues in the CDR3. Unmatched junction bases numbered 17, after V lost 5 bases and J lost 9 bases. Germline V lookup: CDR1 SEHNR, CDR2 FQNEAQ (reference sequence). The CDR3 protein is CASSGTGSSGSSAQYF. The CDR3 nucleotides read TGTGCCAGCAGCGGGACCGGGAGTAGCGGGAGTAGTGCGCAGTACTTC.

The chain has TRBV11-2 and TRBJ2-3, with TRBD1 matching 8 bases. J gave up 6 bases and V 5 bases, and 10 bases lay outside the gene matches. This CDR3 contains 15 residues. Per germline, CDR1 SGHAT and CDR2 FQNNGV. CDR3 coding DNA: TGTGCCAGCAGCACGGGGACAGGTCCGGGGGATACGCAGTATTTT. Translated: CASSTGTGPGDTQYF.

The chain links TRBV4-3 to TRBJ2-5, with 16 bases lining up with TRBD2. The V gene's germline CDR1 is LGHNA and CDR2 YSLEER. CDR3 size: 19 residues. With V trimmed by 2 bases and J by 4 bases, 10 bases remained unmatched. In nucleotides, the CDR3 is TGCGCCAGCAGCCAATCGGGGACTAGCGGGAGGGCCCTCGGAGAGACCCAGTACTTC. Residues: CASSQSGTSGRALGETQYF.

This chain links TRBV9 with TRBJ1-2, with D maybe TRBD1 (5 bases). This CDR3 is built from 17 residues. V lost 4 bases to trimming and J lost 2 bases, with 21 bases between them. The V gene's germline CDR1 is SGDLS and CDR2 YYNGEE. This chain's CDR3 is CASSTSLGTGKNYGYTF. The CDR3, as DNA: TGTGCCAGCAGCACCAGTCTGGGGACGGGAAAAAACTATGGCTACACCTTC.

The chain recombines TRBV9 with TRBJ2-1, with 9 bases lining up with TRBD1. The CDR3 is made up of 14 amino acids. The junction had 7 bases not matched to a gene; V was cut back by 4 bases and J by 8 bases. The germline V gene encodes CDR1 SGDLS and CDR2 YYNGEE. As DNA, the CDR3 is TGTGCCAGCAGCCGGGACAGGGCTTTCCATGAGCAGTTCTTC. This sequence encodes CASSRDRAFHEQFF.

J is TRBJ1-1 and V is TRBV5-5; TRBD1 is a possible D gene (6 bases). The CDR3 is made up of 15 amino acids. V lost 0 bases, J lost 0 bases, and 9 bases lay in between. The germline V gene encodes CDR1 SGHKS and CDR2 YYEKEE (reference sequence). The CDR3 reads CASSLVGHMNTEAFF. The CDR3, as DNA: TGTGCCAGCAGCTTGGTGGGACACATGAACACTGAAGCTTTCTTT.

This chain uses TRBV18 with TRBJ2-3; D is unresolved. V was trimmed by 5 bases and J by 3 bases, leaving 18 bases between them. CDR1 is KGHSH and CDR2 is LQKENI in the germline V gene. This CDR3 comprises 16 residues. CDR3 nucleotide sequence: TGTGCCAGCTCATCCTTTTTATCGGTCACAACAGATACGCAGTATTTT. Translation: CASSSFLSVTTDTQYF.

The V call is TRBV5-1, the J call TRBJ2-7, with D unresolved. The CDR3 has 14 amino acids. V lost 1 base to trimming and J lost 1 base, with 9 bases between them. CDR1 is SGHRS, CDR2 YFSETQ, per germline. This CDR3 reads CASSLRAGSYEQYF. CDR3 in DNA: TGCGCCAGCAGCTTGAGGGCAGGTTCCTACGAGCAGTACTTC.